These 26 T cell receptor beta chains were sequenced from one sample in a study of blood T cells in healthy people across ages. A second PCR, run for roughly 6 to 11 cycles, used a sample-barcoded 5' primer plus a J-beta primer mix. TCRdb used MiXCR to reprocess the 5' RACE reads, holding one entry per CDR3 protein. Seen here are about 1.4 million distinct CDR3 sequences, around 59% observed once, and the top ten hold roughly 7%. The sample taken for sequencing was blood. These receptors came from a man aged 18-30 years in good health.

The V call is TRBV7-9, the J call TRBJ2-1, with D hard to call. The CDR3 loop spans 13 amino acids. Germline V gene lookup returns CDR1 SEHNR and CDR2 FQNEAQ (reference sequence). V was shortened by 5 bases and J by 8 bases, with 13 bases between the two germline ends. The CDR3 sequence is CASSPVVVDEQFF. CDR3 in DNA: TGTGCCAGCAGCCCCGTGGTTGTGGATGAGCAGTTCTTC. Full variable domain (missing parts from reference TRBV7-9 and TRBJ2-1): DTGVSQNPRHKITKRGQNVTFRCDPISEHNRLYWYRQTLGQGPEFLTYFQNEAQLEKSRLLSDRFSAERPKGSFSTLEIQRTEQGDSAMYLCASSPVVVDEQFFGPGTRLTVL.

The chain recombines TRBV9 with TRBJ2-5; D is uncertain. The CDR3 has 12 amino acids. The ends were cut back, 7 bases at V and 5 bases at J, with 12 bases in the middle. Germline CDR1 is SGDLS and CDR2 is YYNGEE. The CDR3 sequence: CASGDPRETQYF. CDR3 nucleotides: TGTGCCAGCGGCGATCCCCGGGAGACCCAGTACTTC.

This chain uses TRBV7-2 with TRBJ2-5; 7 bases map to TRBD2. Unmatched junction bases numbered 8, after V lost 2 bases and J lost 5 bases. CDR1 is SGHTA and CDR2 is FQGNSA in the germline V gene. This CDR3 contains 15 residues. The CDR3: CASSLSAGEFETQYF. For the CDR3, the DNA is TGTGCCAGCAGCTTATCTGCGGGGGAATTTGAGACCCAGTACTTC.

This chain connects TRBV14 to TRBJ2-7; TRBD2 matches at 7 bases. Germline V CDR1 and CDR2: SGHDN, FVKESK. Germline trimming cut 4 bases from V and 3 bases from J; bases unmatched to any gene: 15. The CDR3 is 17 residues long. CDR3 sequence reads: CASSLLSRVGGIYEQYF. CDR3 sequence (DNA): TGTGCCAGCAGCCTTTTATCAAGGGTGGGGGGGATCTACGAGCAGTACTTC.

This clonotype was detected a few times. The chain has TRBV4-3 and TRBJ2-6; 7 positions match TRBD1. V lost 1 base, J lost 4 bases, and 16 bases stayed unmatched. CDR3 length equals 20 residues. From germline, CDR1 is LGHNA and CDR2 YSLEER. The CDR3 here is CASSQGVTGAVTLGANVLTF. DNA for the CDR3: TGCGCCAGCAGCCAAGGGGTAACAGGGGCGGTTACTCTAGGGGCCAACGTCCTGACTTTC.

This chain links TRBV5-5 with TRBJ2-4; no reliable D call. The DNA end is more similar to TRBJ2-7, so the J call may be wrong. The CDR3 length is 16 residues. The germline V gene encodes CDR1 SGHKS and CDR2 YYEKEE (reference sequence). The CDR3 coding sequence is TGTGCCAGCAGCTTTTTCGGGTGGCTCAAACCCTACGAGCAGTACTTC. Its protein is CASSFFGWLKPYEQYF.

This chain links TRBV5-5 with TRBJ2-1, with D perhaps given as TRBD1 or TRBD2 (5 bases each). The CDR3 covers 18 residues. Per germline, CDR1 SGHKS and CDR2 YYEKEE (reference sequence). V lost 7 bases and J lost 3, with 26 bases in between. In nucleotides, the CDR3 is TGTGCCAGCCGCTCACAAGGTGTGGGACCGATCGTCTACAATGAGCAGTTCTTC. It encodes CASRSQGVGPIVYNEQFF.

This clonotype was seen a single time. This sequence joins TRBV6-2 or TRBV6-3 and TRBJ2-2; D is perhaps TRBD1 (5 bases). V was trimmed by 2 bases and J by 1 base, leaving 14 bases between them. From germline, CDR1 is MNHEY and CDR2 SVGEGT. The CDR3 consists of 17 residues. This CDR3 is CASSYRVATGNTGELFF. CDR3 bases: TGTGCCAGCAGTTACCGAGTAGCAACAGGGAACACCGGGGAGCTGTTTTTT.

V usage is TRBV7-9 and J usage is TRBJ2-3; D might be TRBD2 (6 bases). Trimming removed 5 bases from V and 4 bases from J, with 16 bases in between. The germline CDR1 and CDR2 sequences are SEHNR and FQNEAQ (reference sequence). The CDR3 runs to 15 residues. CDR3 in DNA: TGTGCCAGCAGCCTGACGGAGGGCGCGTCAGATACGCAGTATTTT. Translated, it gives CASSLTEGASDTQYF.

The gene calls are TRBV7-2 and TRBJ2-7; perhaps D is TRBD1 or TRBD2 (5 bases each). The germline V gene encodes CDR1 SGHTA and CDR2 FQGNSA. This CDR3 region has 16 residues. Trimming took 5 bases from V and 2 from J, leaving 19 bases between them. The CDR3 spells CASSARQRPGPYEQYF. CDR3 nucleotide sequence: TGTGCCAGCAGCGCGAGACAGAGGCCGGGACCCTACGAGCAGTACTTC. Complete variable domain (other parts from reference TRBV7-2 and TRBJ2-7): GAGVSQSPSNKVTEKGKDVELRCDPISGHTALYWYRQSLGQGLEFLIYFQGNSAPDKSGLPSDRFSAERTGGSVSTLTIQRTQQEDSAVYLCASSARQRPGPYEQYFGPGTRLTVT.

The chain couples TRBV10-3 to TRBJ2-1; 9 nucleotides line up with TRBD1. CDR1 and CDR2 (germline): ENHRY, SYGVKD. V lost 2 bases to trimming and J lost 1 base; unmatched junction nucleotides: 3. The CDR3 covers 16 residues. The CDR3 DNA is TGTGCCATCAGTGAGAGGGACAGGGCGTCCTACAATGAGCAGTTCTTC. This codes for CAISERDRASYNEQFF.

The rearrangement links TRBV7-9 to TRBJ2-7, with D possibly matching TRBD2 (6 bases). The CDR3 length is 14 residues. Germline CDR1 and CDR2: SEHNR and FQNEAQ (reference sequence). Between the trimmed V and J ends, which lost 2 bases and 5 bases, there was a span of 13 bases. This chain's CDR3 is CASSLRGSLNEQYF. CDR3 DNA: TGTGCCAGCAGCTTACGGGGGAGTTTGAACGAGCAGTACTTC.

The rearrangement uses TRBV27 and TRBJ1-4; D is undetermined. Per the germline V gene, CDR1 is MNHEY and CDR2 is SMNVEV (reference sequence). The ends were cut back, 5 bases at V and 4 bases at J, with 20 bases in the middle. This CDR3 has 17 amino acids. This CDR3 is CASSQNTDGRLNEKLFF. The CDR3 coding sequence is TGTGCCAGCAGTCAAAACACGGACGGACGCCTTAATGAAAAACTGTTTTTT.

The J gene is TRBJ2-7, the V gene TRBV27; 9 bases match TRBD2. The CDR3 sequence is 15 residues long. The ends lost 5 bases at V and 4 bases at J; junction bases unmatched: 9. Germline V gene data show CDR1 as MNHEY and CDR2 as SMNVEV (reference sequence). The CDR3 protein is CASSPTGAGGYEQYF. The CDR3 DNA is TGTGCCAGCAGTCCAACGGGAGCGGGGGGATACGAGCAGTACTTC.

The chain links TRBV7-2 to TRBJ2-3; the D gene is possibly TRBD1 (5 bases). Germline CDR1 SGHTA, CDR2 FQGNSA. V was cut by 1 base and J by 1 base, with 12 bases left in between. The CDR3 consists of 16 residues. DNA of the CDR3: TGTGCCAGCAGCTTAGGGGGAAGGGGCCGCACAGATACGCAGTATTTT. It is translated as CASSLGGRGRTDTQYF.

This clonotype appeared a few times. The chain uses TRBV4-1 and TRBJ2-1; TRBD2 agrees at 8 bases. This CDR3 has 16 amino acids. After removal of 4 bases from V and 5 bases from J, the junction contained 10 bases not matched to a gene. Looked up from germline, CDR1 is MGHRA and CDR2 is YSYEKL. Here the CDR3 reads CASSPSGGRLNNEQFF. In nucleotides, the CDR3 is TGCGCCAGCAGCCCCTCGGGGGGGCGACTCAACAATGAGCAGTTCTTC.

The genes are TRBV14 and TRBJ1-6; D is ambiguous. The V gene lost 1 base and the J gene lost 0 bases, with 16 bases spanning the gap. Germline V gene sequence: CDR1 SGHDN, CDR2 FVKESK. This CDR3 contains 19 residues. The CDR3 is CASSQGFYRFSSYNSPLHF. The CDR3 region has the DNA TGTGCCAGCAGCCAAGGATTTTACAGATTCAGCTCCTATAATTCACCCCTCCACTTT.

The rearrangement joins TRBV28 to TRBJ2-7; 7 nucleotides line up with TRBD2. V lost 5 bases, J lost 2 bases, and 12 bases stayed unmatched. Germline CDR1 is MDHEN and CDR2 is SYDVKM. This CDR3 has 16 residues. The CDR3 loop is CASSPPGTISPYEQYF. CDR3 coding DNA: TGTGCCAGCAGTCCCCCCGGGACTATTTCCCCCTACGAGCAGTACTTC.

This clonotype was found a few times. This CDR3 reads CASSWMTDRDGYTF. Written as DNA, the CDR3 is TGCGCCAGCAGCTGGATGACAGACAGGGACGGCTACACCTTC. J is TRBJ1-2 and V is TRBV5-1, with 7 bases that match TRBD1. Unmatched junction bases numbered 10, after V lost 3 bases and J lost 8 bases. This CDR3 has 14 amino acids. Germline CDR1 reads SGHRS; CDR2 reads YFSETQ.

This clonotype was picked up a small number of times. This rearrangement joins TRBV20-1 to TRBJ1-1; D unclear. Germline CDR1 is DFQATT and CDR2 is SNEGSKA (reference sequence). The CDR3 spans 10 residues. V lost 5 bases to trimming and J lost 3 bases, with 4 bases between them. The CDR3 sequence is CSAPDTEAFF. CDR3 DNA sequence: TGCAGTGCTCCAGACACTGAAGCTTTCTTT.

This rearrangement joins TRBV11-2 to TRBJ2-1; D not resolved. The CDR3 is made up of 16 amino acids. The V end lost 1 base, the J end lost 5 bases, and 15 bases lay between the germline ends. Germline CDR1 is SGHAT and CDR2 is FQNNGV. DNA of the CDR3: TGTGCCAGCAGCTTAGGGCGAGCCGGCCCTAACAATGAGCAGTTCTTC. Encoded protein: CASSLGRAGPNNEQFF. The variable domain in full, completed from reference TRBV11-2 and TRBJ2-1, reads EAGVAQSPRYKIIEKRQSVAFWCNPISGHATLYWYQQILGQGPKLLIQFQNNGVVDDSQLPKDRFSAERLKGVDSTLKIQPAKLEDSAVYLCASSLGRAGPNNEQFFGPGTRLTVL.

The CDR3 here is CASSNRQYNEQFF. Written as DNA, the CDR3 is TGTGCCAGCAGTAACCGACAGTACAATGAGCAGTTCTTC. The chain recombines TRBV6-5 with TRBJ2-1, with a weak D call TRBD1 (5 bases). The CDR3 extends over 13 amino acids. Germline V lookup: CDR1 MNHEY, CDR2 SVGAGI. V was shortened by 5 bases and J by 4 bases, with 9 bases between the two germline ends.

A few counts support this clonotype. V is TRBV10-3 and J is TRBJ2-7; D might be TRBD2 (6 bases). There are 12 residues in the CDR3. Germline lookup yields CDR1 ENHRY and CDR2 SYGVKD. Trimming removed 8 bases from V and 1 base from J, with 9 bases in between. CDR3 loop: CAIAAGSYEQYF. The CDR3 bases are TGTGCCATCGCGGCGGGGTCCTACGAGCAGTACTTC.

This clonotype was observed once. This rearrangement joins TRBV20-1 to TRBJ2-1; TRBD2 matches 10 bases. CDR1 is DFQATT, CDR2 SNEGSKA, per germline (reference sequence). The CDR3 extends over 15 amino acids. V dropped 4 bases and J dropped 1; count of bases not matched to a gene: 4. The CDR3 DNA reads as TGCAGTGCTACCCTAGCGGGAGTGTCCTACAATGAGCAGTTCTTC. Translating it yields CSATLAGVSYNEQFF.

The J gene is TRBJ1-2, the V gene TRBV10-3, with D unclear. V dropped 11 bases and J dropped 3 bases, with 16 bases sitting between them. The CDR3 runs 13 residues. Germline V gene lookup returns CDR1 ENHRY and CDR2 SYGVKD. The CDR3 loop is CAALESEHYGYTF. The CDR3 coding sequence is TGTGCCGCTCTAGAGAGCGAACACTATGGCTACACCTTC.

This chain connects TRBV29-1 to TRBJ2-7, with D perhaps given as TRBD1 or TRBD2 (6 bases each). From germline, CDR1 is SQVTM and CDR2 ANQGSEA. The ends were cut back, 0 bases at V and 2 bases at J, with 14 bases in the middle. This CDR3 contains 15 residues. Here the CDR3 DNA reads TGCAGCGTTGAAGATCGAAGGGGGGCTCCCTACGAGCAGTACTTC. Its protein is CSVEDRRGAPYEQYF.